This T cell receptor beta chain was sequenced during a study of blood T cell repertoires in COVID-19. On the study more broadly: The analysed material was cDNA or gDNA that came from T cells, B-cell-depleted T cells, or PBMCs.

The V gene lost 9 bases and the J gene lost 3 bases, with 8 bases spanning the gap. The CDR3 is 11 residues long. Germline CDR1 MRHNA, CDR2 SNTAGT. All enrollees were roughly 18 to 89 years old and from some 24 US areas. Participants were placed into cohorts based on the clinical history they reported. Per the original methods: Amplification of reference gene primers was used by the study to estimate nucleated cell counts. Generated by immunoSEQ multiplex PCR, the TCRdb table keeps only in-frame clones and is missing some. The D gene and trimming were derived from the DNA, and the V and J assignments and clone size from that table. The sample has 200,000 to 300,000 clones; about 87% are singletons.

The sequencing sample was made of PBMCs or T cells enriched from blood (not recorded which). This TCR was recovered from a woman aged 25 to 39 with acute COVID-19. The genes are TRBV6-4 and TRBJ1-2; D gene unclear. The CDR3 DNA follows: TGTGCCAGTCCGGAGCACTATGGCTACACCTTC. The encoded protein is CASPEHYGYTF.